The 8 T cell receptor beta chains given below trace back to one sample, sequenced in a study of blood T cell repertoires in COVID-19. Some clones are missing from TCRdb's copy, which holds only in-frame ones; the method was immunoSEQ multiplex PCR. Among some 80,000 clones listed, around nine tenths were seen once. Sequences were obtained from peripheral blood. The receptors stem from a woman of 80 years or more with acute or convalescent COVID-19.

V usage is TRBV25-1 and J usage is TRBJ2-7; maybe TRBD1 (6 bases). The V end was cut by 8 bases, the J end by 6 bases, with 11 bases between. Germline lookup yields CDR1 MGHDK and CDR2 SYGVNS. CDR3 length: 11 residues. The CDR3 spells CASSQGGEQYF. CDR3 in DNA: TGTGCCAGCTCACAGGGCGGCGAGCAGTACTTC.

The J gene is TRBJ2-7, the V gene TRBV7-2; D not resolved. Germline CDR1 SGHTA, CDR2 FQGNSA. The V end lost 1 base, the J end lost 1 base, and 11 bases lay between the germline ends. The CDR3 has 15 residues. The CDR3 sequence: CASSLDSSGSYEQYF. The CDR3 bases are TGTGCCAGCAGCTTAGACTCTAGTGGGTCCTACGAGCAGTACTTC.

The chain carries TRBV15 and TRBJ1-2, with D tentatively TRBD1 (6 bases). V was pared by 5 bases and J by 2 bases, with 9 bases between. CDR1 is LNHNV and CDR2 is YYDKDF in the germline V gene (reference sequence). This CDR3 is 13 amino acids long. Here the CDR3 reads CATSHGQNYGYTF. In DNA, the CDR3 is TGTGCCACCAGCCACGGACAGAACTATGGCTACACCTTC.

The chain has TRBV19 and TRBJ1-2, with TRBD1 matching 9 bases. The CDR3 is 15 residues long. Germline V gene sequence: CDR1 LNHDA, CDR2 SQIVND (reference sequence). The junction had 11 bases not matched to a gene; V was cut back by 4 bases and J by 8 bases. The CDR3 coding sequence is TGTGCCAGTAGTACGGACAGGGGTAGATCGGAGGGCTACACCTTC. Its translation is CASSTDRGRSEGYTF.

CDR3 sequence (DNA): TGTGCCAGCAGCCCTCAACCCCTAGTGGATACGCAGTATTTT. Translating it yields CASSPQPLVDTQYF. The chain combines TRBV9 with TRBJ2-3; D gene unclear. The CDR3 contains 14 residues. V was shortened by 4 bases and J by 6 bases, with 15 bases between the two germline ends. Per germline, CDR1 SGDLS and CDR2 YYNGEE. Supplemented by reference TRBV9 and TRBJ2-3, the full variable domain reads DSGVTQTPKHLITATGQRVTLRCSPRSGDLSVYWYQQSLDQGLQFLIQYYNGEERAKGNILERFSAQQFPDLHSELNLSSLELGDSALYFCASSPQPLVDTQYFGPGTRLTVL.

This clone was observed a single time. The genes are TRBV29-1 and TRBJ2-2; 12 bases align to TRBD2. This CDR3 has 18 amino acids. Germline V lookup: CDR1 SQVTM, CDR2 ANQGSEA. Unmatched junction bases numbered 16, after V lost 4 bases and J lost 7 bases. CDR3 sequence (DNA): TGCAGCGTTGCCAGGGACGGGCGGACTAGCGGGACAATCGGGGAGCTGTTTTTT. This translates into CSVARDGRTSGTIGELFF.

The V call is TRBV5-5, the J call TRBJ2-7; maybe TRBD2 (6 bases). The CDR3 extends over 15 amino acids. The V end was cut by 2 bases, the J end by 5 bases, with 17 bases between. Germline V gene sequence: CDR1 SGHKS, CDR2 YYEKEE (reference sequence). Written as DNA, the CDR3 is TGTGCCAGCAGCTTTTTTGGGCAGGGCGGGAACGAGCAGTACTTC. Translated: CASSFFGQGGNEQYF.

The rearrangement joins TRBV21-1 to TRBJ1-6; the table's D call, TRBD1, was not checked against the DNA. TRBV21-1 is tagged as a pseudogene. The CDR3 consists of 16 residues. The CDR3 loop is CASSPVGASRDSPLHF. The CDR3 DNA sequence: TGTGCCAGCAGCCCCGTGGGGGCCAGCAGGGATTCACCCCTCCACTTT.